Listed below are T cell receptor beta chains from one sample, sequenced in a study of CD8 T cells in ankylosing spondylitis. TCRdb passed the 5' RACE reads through MiXCR, listing each CDR3 protein once. Here the sample spans roughly 300,000 distinct CDR3 sequences, around 8% being singletons. Sequenced sample: blood, either unsorted or a sorted T cell fraction (not recorded which). The origin of the receptors is a male donor with ankylosing spondylitis. Both conserved end residues are part of each CDR3. Each record gives: D gene, J gene, V gene, clone size, CDR3 DNA, CDR3 protein. The D gene is left open where the match is weak. Part of the rows lack a size; the others show once, few, many or a class for expanded clones.

>-|TRBJ2-7|TRBV7-9|-
TGTGCCAGCAGCTTAGTCACAGGGTGGAGTAACTACGAGCAGTACTTC
CASSLVTGWSNYEQYF
>-|TRBJ2-5|TRBV5-1|few
TGCGCCAGCAGCTTTGTCGGAAGGGCGGGCCAAGAGACCCAGTACTTC
CASSFVGRAGQETQYF
>-|TRBJ2-1|TRBV29-1|many
TGCAGCGTTGAGGGGGAATCCTACAATGAGCAGTTCTTC
CSVEGESYNEQFF
>TRBD2|TRBJ2-2|TRBV5-1|many
TGCGCCAGCAGCTTGGGGCTAGCGGACACCGGGGAGCTGTTTTTT
CASSLGLADTGELFF
>TRBD1|TRBJ1-2|TRBV20-1|few
TGCAGTGCCTCCGGACAGGGTGACTATGGCTACACCTTC
CSASGQGDYGYTF
>TRBD1|TRBJ1-4|TRBV19|-
TGTGCCAGTAACGGGGACAGGAGGACTGAAAAACTGTTTTTT
CASNGDRRTEKLFF
>-|TRBJ2-3|TRBV27|-
TGTGCCAGCCGGGGCGGCGGTCCGACGAAGTCCACAGATACGCAGTATTTT
CASRGGGPTKSTDTQYF
>TRBD2|TRBJ2-7|TRBV30|few
TGTGCCTGGAACCAGGGCCTAGCGGTGTACGAGCAGTACTTC
CAWNQGLAVYEQYF
>TRBD2|TRBJ2-5|TRBV2|-
TGTGCCAGCAGACCTCCGGGACTAGCGGGAGAGGTTGAAGAGACCCAGTACTTC
CASRPPGLAGEVEETQYF
>TRBD2|TRBJ2-7|TRBV5-1|few
TGCGCCAGCAGACCCCGACTAGCAGGAACCTACCACGAGCAGTACTTC
CASRPRLAGTYHEQYF
>-|TRBJ2-3|TRBV2|-
TGTGCCACTTGGCTTGCTAGCACAGATACGCAGTATTTT
CATWLASTDTQYF
>-|TRBJ2-1|TRBV4-1|-
TGCGCCAGCAGCCGGGGGGTCGCGGTGTCAGTATACAATGAGCAGTTCTTC
CASSRGVAVSVYNEQFF
>-|TRBJ2-1|TRBV10-3|-
TGTGCCATCAGTGGCCGGGACCCATTTAATGAGCAGTTCTTC
CAISGRDPFNEQFF
>-|TRBJ2-1|TRBV11-2|many
TGTGCCAGCAGCTGGGGCGGAACTGGCAATGAGCAGTTCTTC
CASSWGGTGNEQFF
>-|TRBJ1-1|TRBV7-6|many
TGTGCCAGCAGCCAAGGACTTCACAGGGCCCCTGAAGCTTTCTTT
CASSQGLHRAPEAFF
>-|TRBJ1-1|TRBV6-5|-
TGTGCCAGCAGTTATGGGCCCGCGGACACTGAAGCTTTCTTT
CASSYGPADTEAFF